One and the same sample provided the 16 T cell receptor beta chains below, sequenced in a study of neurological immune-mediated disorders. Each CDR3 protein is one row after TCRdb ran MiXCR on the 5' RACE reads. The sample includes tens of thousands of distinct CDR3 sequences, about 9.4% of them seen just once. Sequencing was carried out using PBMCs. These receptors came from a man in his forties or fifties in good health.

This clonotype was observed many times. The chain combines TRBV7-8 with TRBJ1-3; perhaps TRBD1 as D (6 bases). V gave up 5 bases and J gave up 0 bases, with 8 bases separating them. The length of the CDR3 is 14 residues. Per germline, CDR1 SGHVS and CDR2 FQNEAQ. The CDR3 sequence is CASSRRGSGNTIYF. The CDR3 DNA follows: TGTGCCAGCAGCCGCAGGGGCTCTGGAAACACCATATATTTT.

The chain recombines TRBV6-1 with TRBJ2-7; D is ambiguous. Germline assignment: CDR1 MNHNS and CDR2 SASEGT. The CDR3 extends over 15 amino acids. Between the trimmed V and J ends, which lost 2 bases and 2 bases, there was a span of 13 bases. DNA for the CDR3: TGTGCCAGCAGTGAAAAATCAGAGTTACCCTACGAGCAGTACTTC. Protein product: CASSEKSELPYEQYF.

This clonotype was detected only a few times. In nucleotides, the CDR3 is TGTGCCACCAGCAGAGATCAAGTGCAGGGGCTACAGCCCCAGCATTTT. This codes for CATSRDQVQGLQPQHF. The J gene is TRBJ1-5, the V gene TRBV15; D perhaps matches TRBD1 (6 bases). Germline CDR1 and CDR2: LNHNV and YYDKDF (reference sequence). CDR3 length: 16 residues. The germline V and J ends were trimmed by 0 bases and 7 bases, with 16 bases remaining between them.

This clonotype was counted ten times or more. CDR3 sequence: CASSYFVAGGYNEQFF. In DNA form, the CDR3 reads TGTGCCAGCAGTTATTTCGTAGCGGGAGGTTACAATGAGCAGTTCTTC. This sequence joins TRBV6-5 and TRBJ2-1, with 10 bases identical to TRBD2. Germline-derived CDR1 and CDR2 are MNHEY and SVGAGI. Trimming removed 3 bases from V and 4 bases from J; junction bases left unmatched: 6. The CDR3 totals 16 residues.

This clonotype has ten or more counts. The CDR3 loop is CSARGPKETQYF. In DNA, the CDR3 is TGCAGTGCTAGAGGCCCAAAAGAGACCCAGTACTTC. V is TRBV20-1 and J is TRBJ2-5; D is undetermined. The CDR3 is 12 residues long. Germline lookup yields CDR1 DFQATT and CDR2 SNEGSKA (reference sequence). V was cut by 1 base and J by 3 bases, with 6 bases left in between.

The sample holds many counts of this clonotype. The CDR3 bases are TGTGCCATCTGGCCGGGACTAGAGAAAGATGAGCAGTTCTTC. Its translation is CAIWPGLEKDEQFF. This chain connects TRBV10-3 to TRBJ2-1; TRBD2 agrees at 8 bases. CDR1 is ENHRY and CDR2 is SYGVKD in the germline V gene. The CDR3 runs to 14 residues. V lost 8 bases, J lost 8 bases, and 11 bases stayed unmatched.

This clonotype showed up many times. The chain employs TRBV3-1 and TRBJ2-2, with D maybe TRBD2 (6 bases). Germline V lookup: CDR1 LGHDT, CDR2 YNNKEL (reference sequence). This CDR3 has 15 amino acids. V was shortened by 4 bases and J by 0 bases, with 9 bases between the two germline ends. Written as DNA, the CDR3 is TGTGCCAGCAGCCTCCTAGCGACGAACACCGGGGAGCTGTTTTTT. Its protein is CASSLLATNTGELFF.

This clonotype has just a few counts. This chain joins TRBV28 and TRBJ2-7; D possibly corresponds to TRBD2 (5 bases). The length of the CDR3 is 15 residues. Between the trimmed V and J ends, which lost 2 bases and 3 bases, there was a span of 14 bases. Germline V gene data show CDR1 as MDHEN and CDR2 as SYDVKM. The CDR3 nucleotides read TGTGCCAGCAGTTTAGGGTTAGGAGACTACTACGAGCAGTACTTC. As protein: CASSLGLGDYYEQYF.

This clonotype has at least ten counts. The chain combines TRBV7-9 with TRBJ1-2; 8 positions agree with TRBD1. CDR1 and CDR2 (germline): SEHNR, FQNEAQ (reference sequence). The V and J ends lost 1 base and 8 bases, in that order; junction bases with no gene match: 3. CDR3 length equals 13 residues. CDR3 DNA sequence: TGTGCCAGCAGCTTAGGAGGGGACAGGGGCTACACCTTC. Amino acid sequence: CASSLGGDRGYTF.

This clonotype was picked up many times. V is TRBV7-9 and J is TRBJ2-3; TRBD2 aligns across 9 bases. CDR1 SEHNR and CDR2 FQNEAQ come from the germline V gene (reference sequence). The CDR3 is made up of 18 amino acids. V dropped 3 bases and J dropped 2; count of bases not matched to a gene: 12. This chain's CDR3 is CASSFSTSGPTPTDTQYF. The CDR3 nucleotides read TGTGCCAGCAGCTTTAGCACTAGCGGGCCTACCCCCACAGATACGCAGTATTTT.

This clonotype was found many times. The CDR3 region is CASSLTGDSGNTIYF. The CDR3, as DNA: TGTGCCAGCAGCCTGACAGGGGACTCTGGAAACACCATATATTTT. V and J are TRBV5-6 and TRBJ1-3; 8 positions match TRBD1. This CDR3 region has 15 residues. J gave up 0 bases and V 4 bases, and 3 bases lay outside the gene matches. The germline gives CDR1 SGHDT, CDR2 YYEEEE.

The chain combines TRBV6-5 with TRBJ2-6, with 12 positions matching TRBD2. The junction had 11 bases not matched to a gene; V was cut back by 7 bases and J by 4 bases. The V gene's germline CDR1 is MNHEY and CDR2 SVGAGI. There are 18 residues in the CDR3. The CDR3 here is CASTRTSGIGSGANVLTF. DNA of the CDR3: TGTGCCAGCACCAGGACTAGCGGGATAGGGTCCGGGGCCAACGTCCTGACTTTC.

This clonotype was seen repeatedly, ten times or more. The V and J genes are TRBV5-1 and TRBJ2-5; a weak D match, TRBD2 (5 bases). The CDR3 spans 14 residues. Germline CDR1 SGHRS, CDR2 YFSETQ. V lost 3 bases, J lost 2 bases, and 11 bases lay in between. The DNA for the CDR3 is TGCGCCAGCAGCTCCTGGACTTTACAAGAGACCCAGTACTTC. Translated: CASSSWTLQETQYF.

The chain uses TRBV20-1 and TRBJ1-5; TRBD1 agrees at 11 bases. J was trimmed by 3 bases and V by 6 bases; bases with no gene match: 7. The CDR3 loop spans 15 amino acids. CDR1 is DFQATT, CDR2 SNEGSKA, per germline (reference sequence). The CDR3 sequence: CSAPVGQGVNQPQHF. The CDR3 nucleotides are TGCAGTGCCCCGGTGGGACAGGGGGTCAATCAGCCCCAGCATTTT.

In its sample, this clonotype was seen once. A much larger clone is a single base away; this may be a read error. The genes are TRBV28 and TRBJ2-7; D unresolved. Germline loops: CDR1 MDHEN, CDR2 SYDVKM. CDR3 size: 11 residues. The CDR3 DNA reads TGTGTCAGCGCCACGGACTACGAGCAGTACTTC. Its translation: CVSATDYEQYF.

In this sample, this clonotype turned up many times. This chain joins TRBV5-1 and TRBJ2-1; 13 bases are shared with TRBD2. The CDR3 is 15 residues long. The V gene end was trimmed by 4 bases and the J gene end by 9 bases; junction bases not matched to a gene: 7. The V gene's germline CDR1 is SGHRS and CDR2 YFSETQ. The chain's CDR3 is CASSLRLAGGSEQFF. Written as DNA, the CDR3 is TGCGCCAGCAGCCTTCGACTAGCGGGAGGATCTGAGCAGTTCTTC.